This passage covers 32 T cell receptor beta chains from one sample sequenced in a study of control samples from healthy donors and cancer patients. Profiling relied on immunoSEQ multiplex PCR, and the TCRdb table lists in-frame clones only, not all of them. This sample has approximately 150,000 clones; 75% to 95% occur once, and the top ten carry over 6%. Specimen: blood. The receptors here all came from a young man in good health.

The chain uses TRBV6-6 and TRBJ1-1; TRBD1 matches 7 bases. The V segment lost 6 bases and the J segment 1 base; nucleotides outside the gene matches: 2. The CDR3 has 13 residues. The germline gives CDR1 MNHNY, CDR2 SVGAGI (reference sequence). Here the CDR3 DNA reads TGTGCCAGCAGAGGACAGGCGAACACTGAAGCTTTCTTT. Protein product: CASRGQANTEAFF.

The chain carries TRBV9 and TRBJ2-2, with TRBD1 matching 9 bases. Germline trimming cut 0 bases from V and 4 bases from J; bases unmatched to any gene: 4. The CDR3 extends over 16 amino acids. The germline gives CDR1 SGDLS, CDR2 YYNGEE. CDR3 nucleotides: TGTGCCAGCAGCGTAGGACAGGGGGTGGCCACCGGGGAGCTGTTTTTT. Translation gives CASSVGQGVATGELFF. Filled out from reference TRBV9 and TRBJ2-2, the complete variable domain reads DSGVTQTPKHLITATGQRVTLRCSPRSGDLSVYWYQQSLDQGLQFLIQYYNGEERAKGNILERFSAQQFPDLHSELNLSSLELGDSALYFCASSVGQGVATGELFFGEGSRLTVL.

The CDR3 is CASSQRDRPDYGYTF. CDR3 bases: TGCGCCAGCAGCCAGAGGGACAGGCCCGACTATGGCTACACCTTC. The chain couples TRBV4-1 to TRBJ1-2, with TRBD1 matching over 8 bases. Per the germline V gene, CDR1 is MGHRA and CDR2 is YSYEKL. This CDR3 has 15 residues. V lost 3 bases and J lost 3; bases outside the gene matches: 6.

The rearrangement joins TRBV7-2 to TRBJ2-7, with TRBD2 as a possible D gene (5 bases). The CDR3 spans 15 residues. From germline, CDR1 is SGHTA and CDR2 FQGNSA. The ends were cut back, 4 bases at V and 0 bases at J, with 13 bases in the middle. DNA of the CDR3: TGTGCCAGCAGCTCCCACCCGGGGAGCTCCTACGAGCAGTACTTC. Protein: CASSSHPGSSYEQYF.

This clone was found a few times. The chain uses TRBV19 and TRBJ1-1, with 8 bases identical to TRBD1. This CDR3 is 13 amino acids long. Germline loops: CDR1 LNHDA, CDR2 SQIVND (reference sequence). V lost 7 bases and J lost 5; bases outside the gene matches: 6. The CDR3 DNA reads TGTGCCAGTATCCCAGGGGGCGGGACTGAAGCTTTCTTT. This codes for CASIPGGGTEAFF.

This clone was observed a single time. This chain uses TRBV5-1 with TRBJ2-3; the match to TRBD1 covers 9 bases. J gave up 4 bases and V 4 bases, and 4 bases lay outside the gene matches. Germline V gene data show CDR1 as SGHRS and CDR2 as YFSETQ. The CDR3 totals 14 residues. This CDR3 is CASSQGQGSDTQYF. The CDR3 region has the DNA TGCGCCAGCAGCCAAGGACAGGGGTCAGATACGCAGTATTTT.

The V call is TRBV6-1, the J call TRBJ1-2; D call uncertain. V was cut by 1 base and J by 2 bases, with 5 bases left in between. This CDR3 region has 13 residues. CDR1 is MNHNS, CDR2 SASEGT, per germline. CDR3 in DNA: TGTGCCAGCAGTGAAGGACTAAACTATGGCTACACCTTC. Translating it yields CASSEGLNYGYTF.

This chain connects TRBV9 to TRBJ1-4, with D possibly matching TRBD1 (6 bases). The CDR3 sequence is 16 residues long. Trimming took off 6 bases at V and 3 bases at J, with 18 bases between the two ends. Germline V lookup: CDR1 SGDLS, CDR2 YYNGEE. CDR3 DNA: TGTGCCAGCACTCGTAGAGGGGGGCTCGCTAATGAAAAACTGTTTTTT. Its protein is CASTRRGGLANEKLFF.

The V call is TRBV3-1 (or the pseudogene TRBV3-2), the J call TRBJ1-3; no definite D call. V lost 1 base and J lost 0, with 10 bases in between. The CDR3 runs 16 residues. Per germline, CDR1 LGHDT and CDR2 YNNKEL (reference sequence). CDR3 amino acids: CASSQARTVSGNTIYF. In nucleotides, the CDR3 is TGTGCCAGCAGCCAAGCCAGGACGGTCTCTGGAAACACCATATATTTT.

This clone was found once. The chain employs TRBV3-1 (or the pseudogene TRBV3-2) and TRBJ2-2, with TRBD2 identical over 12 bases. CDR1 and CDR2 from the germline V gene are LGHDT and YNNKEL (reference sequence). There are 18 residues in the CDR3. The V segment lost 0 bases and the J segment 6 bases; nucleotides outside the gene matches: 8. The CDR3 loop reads CASSQDIWRLAGAGELFF. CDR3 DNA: TGTGCCAGCAGCCAAGATATTTGGCGACTAGCGGGGGCCGGGGAGCTGTTTTTT.

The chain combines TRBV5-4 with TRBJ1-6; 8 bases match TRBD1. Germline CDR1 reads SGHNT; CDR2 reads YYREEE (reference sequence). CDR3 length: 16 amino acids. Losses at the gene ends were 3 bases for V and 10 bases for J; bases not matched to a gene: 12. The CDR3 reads CASSSGAQGVSSPLHF. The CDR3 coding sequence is TGTGCCAGCAGCTCCGGGGCACAGGGGGTATCGTCACCCCTCCACTTT.

CDR3 coding DNA: TGTGCCAGTAGTATAGGCGGGGGGAACACCGGGGAGCTGTTTTTT. Amino acid sequence: CASSIGGGNTGELFF. This chain connects TRBV19 to TRBJ2-2, with 7 bases identical to TRBD2. The ends lost 1 base at V and 1 base at J; junction bases unmatched: 0. The germline V gene has CDR1 LNHDA and CDR2 SQIVND (reference sequence). CDR3 size: 15 residues.

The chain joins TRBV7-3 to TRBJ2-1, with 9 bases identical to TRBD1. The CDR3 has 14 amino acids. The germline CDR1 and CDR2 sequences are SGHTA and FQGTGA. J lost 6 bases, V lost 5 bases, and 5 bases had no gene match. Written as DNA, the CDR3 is TGTGCCAGCAGCCGGGACAGGGTTTCCAATGAGCAGTTCTTC. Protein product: CASSRDRVSNEQFF.

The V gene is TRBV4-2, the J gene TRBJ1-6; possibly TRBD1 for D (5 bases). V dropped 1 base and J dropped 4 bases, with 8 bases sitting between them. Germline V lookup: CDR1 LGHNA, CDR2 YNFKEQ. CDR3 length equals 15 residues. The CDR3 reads CASSQADSYNSPLHF. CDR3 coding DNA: TGTGCCAGCAGCCAAGCCGACAGTTATAATTCACCCCTCCACTTT.

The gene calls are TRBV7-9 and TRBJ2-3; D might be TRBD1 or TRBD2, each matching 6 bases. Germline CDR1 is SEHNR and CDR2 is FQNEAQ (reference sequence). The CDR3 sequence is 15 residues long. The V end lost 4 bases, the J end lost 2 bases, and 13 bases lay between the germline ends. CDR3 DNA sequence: TGTGCCAGCAGCTCCGTTCGGGGGCTCACAGATACGCAGTATTTT. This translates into CASSSVRGLTDTQYF. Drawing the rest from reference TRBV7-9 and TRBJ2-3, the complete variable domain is DTGVSQNPRHKITKRGQNVTFRCDPISEHNRLYWYRQTLGQGPEFLTYFQNEAQLEKSRLLSDRFSAERPKGSFSTLEIQRTEQGDSAMYLCASSSVRGLTDTQYFGPGTRLTVL.

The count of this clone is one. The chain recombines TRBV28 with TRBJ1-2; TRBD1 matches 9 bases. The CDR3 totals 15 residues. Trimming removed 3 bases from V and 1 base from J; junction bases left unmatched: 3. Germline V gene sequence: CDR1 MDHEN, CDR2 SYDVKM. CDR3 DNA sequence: TGTGCCAGCAGTTTTGGGACAGGGATTAACTATGGCTACACCTTC. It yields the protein CASSFGTGINYGYTF.

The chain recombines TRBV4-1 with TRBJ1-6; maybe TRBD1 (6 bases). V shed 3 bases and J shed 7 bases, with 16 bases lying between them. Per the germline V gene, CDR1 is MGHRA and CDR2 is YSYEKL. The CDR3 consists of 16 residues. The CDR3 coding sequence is TGCGCCAGCAGCCAGTGGACAGATCTGGAAAATTCACCCCTCCACTTT. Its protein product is CASSQWTDLENSPLHF.

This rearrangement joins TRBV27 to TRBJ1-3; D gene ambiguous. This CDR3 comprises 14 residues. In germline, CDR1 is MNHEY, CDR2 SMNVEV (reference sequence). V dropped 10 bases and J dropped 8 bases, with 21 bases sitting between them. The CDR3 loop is CATAQFNMRDTIYF. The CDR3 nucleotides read TGTGCCACCGCGCAGTTTAATATGAGAGACACCATATATTTT.

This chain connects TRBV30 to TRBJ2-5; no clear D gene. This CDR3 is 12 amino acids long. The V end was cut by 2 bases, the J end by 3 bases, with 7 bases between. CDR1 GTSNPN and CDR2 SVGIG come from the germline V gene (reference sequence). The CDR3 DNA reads TGTGCCTGGAGTCAAGGGAAAGAGACCCAGTACTTC. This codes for CAWSQGKETQYF.

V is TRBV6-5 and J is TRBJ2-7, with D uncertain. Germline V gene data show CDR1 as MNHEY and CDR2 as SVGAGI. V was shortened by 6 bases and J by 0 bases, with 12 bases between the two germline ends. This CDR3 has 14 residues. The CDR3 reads CASRTRGTSYEQYF. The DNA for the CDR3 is TGTGCCAGCAGGACCCGAGGTACCTCCTACGAGCAGTACTTC.

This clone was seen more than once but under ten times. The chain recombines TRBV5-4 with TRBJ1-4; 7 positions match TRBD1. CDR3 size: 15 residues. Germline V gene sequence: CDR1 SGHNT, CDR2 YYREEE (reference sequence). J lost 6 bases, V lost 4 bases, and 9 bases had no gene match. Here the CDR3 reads CASSGGTANHEKLFF. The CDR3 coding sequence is TGTGCCAGCAGCGGCGGGACAGCAAATCATGAAAAACTGTTTTTT.

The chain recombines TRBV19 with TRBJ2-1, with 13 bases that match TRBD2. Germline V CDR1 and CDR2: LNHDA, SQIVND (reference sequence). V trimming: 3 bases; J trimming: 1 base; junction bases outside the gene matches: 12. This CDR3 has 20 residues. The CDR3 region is CASSIRAGTSGVRSYNEQFF. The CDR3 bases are TGTGCCAGTAGTATCCGAGCCGGGACTAGCGGGGTCCGATCCTACAATGAGCAGTTCTTC.

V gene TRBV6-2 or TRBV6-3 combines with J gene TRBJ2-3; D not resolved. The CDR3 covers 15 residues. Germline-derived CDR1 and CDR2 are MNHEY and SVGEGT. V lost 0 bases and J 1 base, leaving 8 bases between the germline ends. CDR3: CASSYSLDGTDTQYF. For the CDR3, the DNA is TGTGCCAGCAGTTACTCCCTCGATGGCACAGATACGCAGTATTTT.

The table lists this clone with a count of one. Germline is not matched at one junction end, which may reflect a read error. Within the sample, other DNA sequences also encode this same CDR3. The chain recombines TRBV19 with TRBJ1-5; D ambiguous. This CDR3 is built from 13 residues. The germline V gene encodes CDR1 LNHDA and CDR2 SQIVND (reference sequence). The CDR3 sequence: CASSIDQYQPQHF. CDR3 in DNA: TGTGCCAGTAGTATAGATCAGTATCAGCCTCAGCATTTT.

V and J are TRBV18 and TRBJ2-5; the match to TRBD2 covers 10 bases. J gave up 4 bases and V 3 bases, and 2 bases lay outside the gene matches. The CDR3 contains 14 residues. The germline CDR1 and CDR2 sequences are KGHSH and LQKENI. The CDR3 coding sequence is TGTGCCAGCTCACCGGGACTAGCGAGAGAGACCCAGTACTTC. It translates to CASSPGLARETQYF.

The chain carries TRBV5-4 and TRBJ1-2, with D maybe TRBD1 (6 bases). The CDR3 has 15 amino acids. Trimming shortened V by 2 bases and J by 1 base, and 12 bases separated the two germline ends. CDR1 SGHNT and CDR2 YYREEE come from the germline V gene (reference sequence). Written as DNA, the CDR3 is TGTGCCAGCAGCTTCCATCAAGGGGGTAACTATGGCTACACCTTC. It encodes CASSFHQGGNYGYTF.

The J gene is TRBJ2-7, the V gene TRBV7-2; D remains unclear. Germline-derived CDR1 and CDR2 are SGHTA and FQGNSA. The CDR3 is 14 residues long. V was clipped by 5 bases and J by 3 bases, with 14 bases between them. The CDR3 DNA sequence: TGTGCCAGCAGCCCGCAGTCCGTCGACTACGAGCAGTACTTC. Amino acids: CASSPQSVDYEQYF.

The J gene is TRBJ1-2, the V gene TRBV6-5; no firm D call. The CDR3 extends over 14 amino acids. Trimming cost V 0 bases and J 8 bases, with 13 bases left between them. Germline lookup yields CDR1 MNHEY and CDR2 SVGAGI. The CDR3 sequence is CASSYSNRDRGYTF. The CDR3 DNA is TGTGCCAGCAGTTACTCGAATAGGGATAGGGGCTACACCTTC.

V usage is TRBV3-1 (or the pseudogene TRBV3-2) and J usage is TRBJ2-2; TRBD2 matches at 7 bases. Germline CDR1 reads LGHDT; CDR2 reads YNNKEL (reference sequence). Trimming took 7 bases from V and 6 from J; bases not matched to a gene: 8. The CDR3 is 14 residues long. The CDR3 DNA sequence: TGTGCCAGCAAACGACTAGCACGACCCGGGGAGCTGTTTTTT. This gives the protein CASKRLARPGELFF.

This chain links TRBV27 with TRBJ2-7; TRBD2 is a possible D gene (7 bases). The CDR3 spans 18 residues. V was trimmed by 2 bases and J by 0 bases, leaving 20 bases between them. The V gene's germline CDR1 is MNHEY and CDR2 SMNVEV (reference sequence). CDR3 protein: CASSLHGGLYPNSYEQYF. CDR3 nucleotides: TGTGCCAGCAGTTTACACGGGGGGCTGTACCCTAACTCCTACGAGCAGTACTTC.

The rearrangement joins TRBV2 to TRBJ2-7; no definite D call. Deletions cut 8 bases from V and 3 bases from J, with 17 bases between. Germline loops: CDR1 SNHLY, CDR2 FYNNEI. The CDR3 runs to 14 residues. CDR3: CASQMGLQSYEQYF. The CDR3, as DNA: TGTGCCAGCCAGATGGGCCTGCAGAGCTACGAGCAGTACTTC. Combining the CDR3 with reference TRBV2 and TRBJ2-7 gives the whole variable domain EPEVTQTPSHQVTQMGQEVILRCVPISNHLYFYWYRQILGQKVEFLVSFYNNEISEKSEIFDDQFSVERPDGSNFTLKIRSTKLEDSAMYFCASQMGLQSYEQYFGPGTRLTVT.

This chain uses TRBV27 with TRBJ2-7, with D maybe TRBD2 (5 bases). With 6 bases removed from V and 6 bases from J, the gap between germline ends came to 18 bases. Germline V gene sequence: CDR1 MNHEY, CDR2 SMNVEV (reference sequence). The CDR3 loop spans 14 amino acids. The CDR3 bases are TGTGCCAGCAGGGGGAGACGGGGTAACGCCGAGCAGTACTTC. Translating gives CASRGRRGNAEQYF.